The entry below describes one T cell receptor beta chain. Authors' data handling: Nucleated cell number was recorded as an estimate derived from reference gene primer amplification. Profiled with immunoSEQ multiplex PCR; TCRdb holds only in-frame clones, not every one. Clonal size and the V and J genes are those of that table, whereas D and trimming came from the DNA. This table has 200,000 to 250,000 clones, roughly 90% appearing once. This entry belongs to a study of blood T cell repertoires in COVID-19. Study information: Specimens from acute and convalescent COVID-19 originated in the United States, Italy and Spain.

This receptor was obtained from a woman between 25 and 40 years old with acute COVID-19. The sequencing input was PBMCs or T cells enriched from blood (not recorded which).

CDR3 region: CASSYMGPTQETQYF. The CDR3 coding sequence is TGTGCCAGCAGTTACATGGGGCCCACCCAAGAGACCCAGTACTTC. This chain links TRBV6-5 with TRBJ2-5; the D gene is possibly TRBD1 (5 bases). With 2 bases removed from V and 1 base from J, the gap between germline ends came to 11 bases. Germline V gene lookup returns CDR1 MNHEY and CDR2 SVGAGI. The CDR3 has 15 residues.